This section outlines one T cell receptor (beta chain) sequence together with its context. Its antigen is unknown. The record has no base qualities; no much larger clone is one base away. For CDR1 and CDR2, the germline V gene lists MDHEN and SYDVKM. Relative to germline, V is missing 0 bases and J is missing 4 bases, with 6 bases of the junction outside any gene match. The CDR3 holds 17 amino acids from the cysteine to the phenylalanine. Only the CDR3 portion is preserved as DNA: 51 bases, with reading frame beginning at the first base. TCR CDR3 regions were amplified from genomic DNA by multiplex PCR using the deep immunoSEQ assay. Genomic DNA extracted from each cell subset was distributed evenly over all wells of several immunoSEQ 96-well plates, and each plate served as one replicate. For sorted subsets, approximately 210 ng of genomic DNA, equivalent to around 29,000 T cell genomes, went into each replicate PCR. Purified libraries were measured with a Qubit 3.0 fluorometer, size-checked on a Bioanalyzer 2100, and measured again with the KAPA Library Quantification kit. Each immunoSEQ 96-well plate was sequenced on its own single-read 150-cycle Illumina NextSeq 550 flow cell. Processing in the source paper ran as follows. Because only junctional sequences without quality scores were contained in the immunoSEQ output, filtering matching that applied to full-length reads could not be performed. Sequences were annotated with PyIR, a Python wrapper for IgBLAST v1.9, and V/J genes and CDR3 were assigned using IMGT germline references. Reads were filtered out if the reads had weak V/J assignments (E-value above 1e-6), no CDR3, stop codons, out-of-frame junctions, or ambiguous translated residues. V3J clonotypes were defined by identical inferred V gene, J gene, and CDR3 amino acid sequence. Percentage overlap between repertoires was computed as shared unique clonotypes divided by the size of the smaller repertoire. Repertoire richness was assessed with RTK rarefaction, the Chao1 estimator, and Recon v2.1 estimates of unobserved clonotypes. For all TCRbeta clonotypes obtained by the gDNA method from a few donors, generation probabilities were computed with OLGA. TCRdb's version of the immuneACCESS table is confined to in-frame rearrangements and falls short of the full clone set. An unresolved V gene accounts for under half of the shortfall where checked; the remainder is of unknown origin. Clonal size and the V and J genes are those of that table, whereas D and trimming came from the DNA. For this sample the table gives about 1.5 million clones, of which 95% to 99% were detected only once. Clones ranked in the top ten supply about 0.45% of the sample.

The data originate from a study of shared clonotypes between healthy human individuals (dated by TCRdb to the early 2020s). Regarding the complete study: A few men and two women, aged 18 to 49 years, made up the cohort. To estimate repertoire size and how much clonotype sharing occurs between individuals, the study deeply sequenced the blood TCR repertoires of five or six healthy adults. Each donor's leukapheresis produced roughly between roughly 0.9 and 9 billion PBMCs. Per donor, three plates each were used for CD4 naive and CD4 memory, two for CD8 naive, and one for CD8 memory. Libraries were prepared and TCR repertoires were sequenced by different laboratories using diverse techniques, in order to increase sequencing depth and limit assay-specific biases.

The investigation overall reported the following: Estimated clonotype richness was generally larger for naive than for memory subsets. When four donors were compared, the shared fraction of clonotypes was about 5% for naive CD4, roughly 3.3% for naive CD8, about 2.5% for memory CD4, and 0.4% for memory CD8. Because the study included only a small number of donors, the genetic and exposure-history diversity represented was limited. Rarefaction of sorted-subset datasets indicated incomplete sequencing despite the large sequencing depth. Pairwise subsampling indicated that sequencing depth was expected to affect the degree of clonotype sharing among donors. Sampling was restricted to blood, and TCR repertoires in tissues likely differ from the TCR repertoires found in blood. Compared with non-shared clonotypes, clonotypes shared by all four sorted-subset donors had higher generation probabilities.

The donors were healthy, HIV-negative adults with no recently reported acute infections or vaccinations. Every donor was a Caucasian adult living in Nashville, Tennessee, USA. CD4+ T cells were enriched through magnetic negative selection, after which naive cells were positively selected on CD45RA and the remaining negative fraction served as the memory subset. Blood was collected by leukapheresis, and PBMCs were isolated by Ficoll-Histopaque density gradient centrifugation and then cryopreserved in liquid nitrogen vapor phase. Analytical flow cytometry was used to check the purity and quantity of each magnetically sorted T cell population. Each sorted fraction had its genomic DNA isolated and then quantified by UV absorbance on a Nanodrop 2000c.

The rearranged segments are TRBV28 and TRBJ2-5, with 12 central nucleotides matching TRBD1. This receptor was obtained from a man aged 25-40 years in good health. Sequencing was done on a sample of naive CD4+ T cells sorted from blood. Interpreted using the paper, the cell subset or site label stands for: CD45RA+ positively selected. The encoded CDR3 is CASSLWGQGARRETQYF. At the DNA level, the sequence is TGTGCCAGCAGTTTATGGGGACAGGGGGCAAGGCGAGAGACCCAGTACTTC.